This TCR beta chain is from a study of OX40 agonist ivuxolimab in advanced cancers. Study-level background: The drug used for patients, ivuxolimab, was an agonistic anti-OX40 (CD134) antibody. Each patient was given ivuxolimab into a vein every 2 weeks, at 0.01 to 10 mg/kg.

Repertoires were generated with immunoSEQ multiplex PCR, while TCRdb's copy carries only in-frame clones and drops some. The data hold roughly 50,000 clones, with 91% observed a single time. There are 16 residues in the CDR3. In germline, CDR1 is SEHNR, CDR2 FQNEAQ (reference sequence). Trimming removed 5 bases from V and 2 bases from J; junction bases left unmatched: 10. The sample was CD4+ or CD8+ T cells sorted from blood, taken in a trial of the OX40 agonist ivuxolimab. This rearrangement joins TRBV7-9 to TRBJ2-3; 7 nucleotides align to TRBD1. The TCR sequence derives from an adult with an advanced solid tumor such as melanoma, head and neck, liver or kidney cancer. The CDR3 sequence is CASSAFPGQLTDTQYF. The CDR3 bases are TGTGCCAGCAGCGCCTTTCCGGGACAGCTCACAGATACGCAGTATTTT.